These 23 T cell receptor beta chains originate from one sample sequenced in a study of cytomegalovirus exposure and HLA in healthy donors. Primers: 60 Vbeta forward and 13 Jbeta reverse. Libraries were prepared by immunoSEQ multiplex PCR; TCRdb keeps only in-frame clonotypes and omits some of them. The profile covers approximately 150,000 clones, with about 72% appearing a single time and 2% to 3% taken by the ten largest. Sequencing was performed on PBMCs. These receptors were taken from a human donor in good health.

The V gene is TRBV11-2, the J gene TRBJ2-7; D is unclear. The CDR3 is 13 residues long. With 1 base removed from V and 3 bases from J, the gap between germline ends came to 7 bases. In germline, CDR1 is SGHAT, CDR2 FQNNGV. This CDR3 reads CASSLGVVYEQYF. CDR3 nucleotide sequence: TGTGCCAGCAGCTTAGGAGTGGTCTACGAGCAGTACTTC.

The V gene is TRBV2, the J gene TRBJ2-7, with 9 bases aligning to TRBD1. Germline assignment: CDR1 SNHLY and CDR2 FYNNEI. The CDR3 consists of 14 residues. V was pared by 3 bases and J by 5 bases, with 5 bases of the junction left unmatched. CDR3 bases: TGTGCCAGCAGTGACGGGACAGGGTACGACGAGCAGTACTTC. Protein product: CASSDGTGYDEQYF.

The V gene is TRBV19, the J gene TRBJ2-7; 10 nucleotides line up with TRBD1. J was trimmed by 3 bases and V by 4 bases; bases with no gene match: 9. The CDR3 has 16 amino acids. The germline V gene has CDR1 LNHDA and CDR2 SQIVND (reference sequence). CDR3 bases: TGTGCCAGTAGTACCGGCGGGACAGGGGACAACTACGAGCAGTACTTC. Its translation: CASSTGGTGDNYEQYF.

The gene calls are TRBV27 and TRBJ2-7, with 10 bases matching TRBD1. V lost 5 bases to trimming and J lost 3 bases; unmatched junction nucleotides: 7. The CDR3 runs 15 residues. Germline V lookup: CDR1 MNHEY, CDR2 SMNVEV (reference sequence). The chain's CDR3 is CASSPRTGGNYEQYF. The DNA of the CDR3 is TGTGCCAGCAGTCCTCGGACAGGGGGTAACTACGAGCAGTACTTC.

The V gene is TRBV5-1, the J gene TRBJ1-1; no clear D gene. The CDR3 loop spans 16 amino acids. Germline CDR1 is SGHRS and CDR2 is YFSETQ. V was shortened by 1 base and J by 7 bases, with 20 bases between the two germline ends. CDR3 DNA: TGCGCCAGCAGCTTGTCCCTACTCGGGGTACTTTTTGAAGCTTTCTTT. This codes for CASSLSLLGVLFEAFF.

The genes are TRBV5-1 and TRBJ2-7; 13 bases map to TRBD2. From germline, CDR1 is SGHRS and CDR2 YFSETQ. The junction had 9 bases not matched to a gene; V was cut back by 0 bases and J by 3 bases. The CDR3 consists of 18 residues. CDR3 in amino acids: CASSLAGTSGANNYEQYF. The CDR3 DNA follows: TGCGCCAGCAGCTTGGCCGGGACTAGCGGGGCTAATAACTACGAGCAGTACTTC.

This chain links TRBV5-5 with TRBJ2-7; no clear D. With 2 bases removed from V and 1 base from J, the gap between germline ends came to 10 bases. The CDR3 consists of 14 residues. CDR1 is SGHKS, CDR2 YYEKEE, per germline (reference sequence). CDR3 in DNA: TGTGCCAGCAGCTTCCAGGTCTTATCCTACGAGCAGTACTTC. This codes for CASSFQVLSYEQYF.

The chain links TRBV23-1 to TRBJ2-2; tentative D call: TRBD1 (6 bases). TRBV23-1 is annotated as an ORF whose role is uncertain. The V and J ends lost 6 bases and 0 bases respectively, with 26 bases between them. This CDR3 comprises 20 residues. The CDR3 DNA reads TGCGCCAGCAGGTTACCCCCCCATAGACTGGGACATACGAACACCGGGGAGCTGTTTTTT. Translation: CASRLPPHRLGHTNTGELFF.

This clone has just a few counts. The CDR3 DNA reads TGCAGCGGCGAATTACAGGGAGGGTACGGCTACACCTTC. Its translation is CSGELQGGYGYTF. The genes are TRBV29-1 and TRBJ1-2; the D gene is possibly TRBD1 (6 bases). Germline CDR1 reads SQVTM; CDR2 reads ANQGSEA. With 7 bases removed from V and 8 bases from J, the gap between germline ends came to 20 bases. This CDR3 has 13 amino acids.

This clone appeared a few times. This chain connects TRBV29-1 to TRBJ2-7; 8 bases fit TRBD2. This CDR3 region has 14 residues. J lost 4 bases, V lost 7 bases, and 12 bases had no gene match. Germline V CDR1 and CDR2: SQVTM, ANQGSEA. The CDR3 sequence: CSARPGGRNYEQYF. CDR3 DNA: TGCAGCGCACGACCGGGGGGGAGAAATTACGAGCAGTACTTC.

This clone was seen a single time. J is TRBJ2-1 and V is TRBV6-1; a possible D gene is TRBD2 (5 bases). Germline V gives CDR1 MNHNS, CDR2 SASEGT. The V end lost 0 bases, the J end lost 9 bases, and 18 bases lay between the germline ends. There are 16 residues in the CDR3. The CDR3 coding sequence is TGTGCCAGCAGTGAAGCAGCAAGCGGTGCCCTCAGTGAGCAGTTCTTC. It specifies CASSEAASGALSEQFF.

V and J are TRBV4-2 and TRBJ2-4, with 7 bases identical to TRBD2. The junction had 11 bases not matched to a gene; V was cut back by 6 bases and J by 0 bases. This CDR3 region has 17 residues. The germline V gene has CDR1 LGHNA and CDR2 YNFKEQ. The CDR3 reads CASSGEAGRGAKNIQYF. In nucleotides, the CDR3 is TGTGCCAGCAGTGGAGAAGCGGGGAGAGGAGCCAAAAACATTCAGTACTTC.

This clone occurred a few times. The chain has TRBV10-2 and TRBJ1-1; a possible D gene is TRBD1 (5 bases). The germline CDR1 and CDR2 sequences are WSHSY and SAAADI. The CDR3 runs to 16 residues. The germline V and J ends were trimmed by 6 bases and 3 bases, with 20 bases remaining between them. CDR3 residues: CASSPPGTGADTEAFF. The CDR3 DNA is TGCGCCAGCAGCCCTCCCGGGACTGGGGCGGACACTGAAGCTTTCTTT.

The CDR3 nucleotides read TGTGCCAGCAGCCAAGGAGATCCCGGTCCTGGAGATAATTCACCCCTCCACTTT. It specifies CASSQGDPGPGDNSPLHF. V is TRBV14 and J is TRBJ1-6; D not resolved. Germline V gives CDR1 SGHDN, CDR2 FVKESK. Trimming cost V 1 base and J 5 bases, with 18 bases left between them. This CDR3 is 18 amino acids long.

The rearrangement joins TRBV6-6 to TRBJ2-5; 9 nucleotides agree with TRBD2. This CDR3 has 14 amino acids. CDR1 MNHNY and CDR2 SVGAGI come from the germline V gene (reference sequence). V gave up 5 bases and J gave up 6 bases; unmatched junction bases: 7. The CDR3 DNA is TGTGCCAGCAGTAAAATCGGGACTAGCCAGACCCAGTACTTC. Amino acid sequence: CASSKIGTSQTQYF.

This chain links TRBV7-9 with TRBJ2-7; a possible D gene is TRBD1 (6 bases). The CDR3 loop spans 15 amino acids. The germline V gene has CDR1 SEHNR and CDR2 FQNEAQ (reference sequence). Trimming shortened V by 1 base and J by 3 bases, and 13 bases separated the two germline ends. CDR3 region: CASSLGTRGSYEQYF. Written as DNA, the CDR3 is TGTGCCAGCAGCTTAGGGACGAGGGGGAGCTACGAGCAGTACTTC.

The chain links TRBV19 to TRBJ1-5, with D perhaps matching TRBD1 (5 bases). The CDR3 is 15 amino acids. The germline gives CDR1 LNHDA, CDR2 SQIVND (reference sequence). Deletions cut 7 bases from V and 1 base from J, with 14 bases between. The CDR3 protein is CASTDRPFSNQPQHF. The DNA of the CDR3 is TGTGCCAGTACCGACAGACCCTTCAGCAATCAGCCCCAGCATTTT.

This clone was detected many times. J is TRBJ2-1 and V is TRBV4-3; D is possibly TRBD1 (5 bases). V dropped 11 bases and J dropped 6 bases, with 17 bases sitting between them. The CDR3 covers 13 residues. Germline CDR1 LGHNA, CDR2 YSLEER. CDR3 coding DNA: TGCGCCTCGGGCGTGTTAAGGGGCAATGAGCAGTTCTTC. This gives the protein CASGVLRGNEQFF.

This chain connects TRBV19 to TRBJ1-1; 10 nucleotides agree with TRBD1. V gave up 3 bases and J gave up 11 bases; unmatched junction bases: 6. CDR1 is LNHDA and CDR2 is SQIVND in the germline V gene (reference sequence). CDR3 size: 13 residues. CDR3 in amino acids: CASSMGQGLDAFF. CDR3 in DNA: TGTGCCAGTAGTATGGGACAGGGGCTGGATGCTTTCTTT.

This rearrangement joins TRBV6-5 to TRBJ1-5; 10 nucleotides agree with TRBD1. CDR1 MNHEY and CDR2 SVGAGI come from the germline V gene. The CDR3 has 15 residues. V dropped 4 bases and J dropped 4; count of bases not matched to a gene: 4. The DNA of the CDR3 is TGTGCCAGCAGTTCATGGACAGGGGGTAATCAGCCCCAGCATTTT. Its translation is CASSSWTGGNQPQHF.

This sequence joins TRBV7-8 and TRBJ1-1; no firm D call. Germline V gene sequence: CDR1 SGHVS, CDR2 FQNEAQ. The CDR3 is made up of 11 amino acids. Trimming cost V 8 bases and J 1 base, with 5 bases left between them. The CDR3 loop is CASGENTEAFF. The DNA for the CDR3 is TGTGCCAGCGGAGAGAACACTGAAGCTTTCTTT.

The chain employs TRBV7-6 and TRBJ1-6, with D uncertain. CDR3 length equals 19 residues. CDR1 SGHVS and CDR2 FNYEAQ come from the germline V gene. Between the trimmed V and J ends, which lost 0 bases and 7 bases, there was a span of 22 bases. The DNA for the CDR3 is TGTGCCAGCAGCTTAGCGGTCATCGTCCTACCTACAGACAATTCACCCCTCCACTTT. Protein sequence: CASSLAVIVLPTDNSPLHF.

The chain uses TRBV7-9 and TRBJ1-2, with 8 bases aligning to TRBD1. Per germline, CDR1 SEHNR and CDR2 FQNEAQ (reference sequence). Losses at the gene ends were 5 bases for V and 3 bases for J; bases not matched to a gene: 5. This CDR3 is 14 amino acids long. The CDR3 region has the DNA TGTGCCAGCAGCGCCGGACAGGGTTACTATGGCTACACCTTC. Protein product: CASSAGQGYYGYTF.